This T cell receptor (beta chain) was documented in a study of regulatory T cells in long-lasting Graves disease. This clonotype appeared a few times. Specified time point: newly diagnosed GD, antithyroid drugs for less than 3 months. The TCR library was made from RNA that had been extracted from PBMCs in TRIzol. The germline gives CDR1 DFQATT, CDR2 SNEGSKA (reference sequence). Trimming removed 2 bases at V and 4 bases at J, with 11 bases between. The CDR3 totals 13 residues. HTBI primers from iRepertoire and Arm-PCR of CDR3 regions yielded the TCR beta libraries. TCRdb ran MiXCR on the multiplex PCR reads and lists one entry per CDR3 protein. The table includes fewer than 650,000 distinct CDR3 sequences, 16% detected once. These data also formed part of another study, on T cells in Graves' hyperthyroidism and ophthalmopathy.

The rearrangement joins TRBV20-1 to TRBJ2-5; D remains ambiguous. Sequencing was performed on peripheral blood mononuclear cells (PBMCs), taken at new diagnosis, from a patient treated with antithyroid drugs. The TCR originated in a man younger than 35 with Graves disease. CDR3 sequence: CSARPGVVETQYF. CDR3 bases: TGCAGTGCTAGACCCGGTGTGGTAGAGACCCAGTACTTC.